This TCR beta chain was recovered during a study of beta chain features in type 1 diabetes. This clone was observed a handful of times. Its antigen is unidentified. General observations from the study: PCR may have favored shorter templates equally in patients and controls. TCRB CDR3s were moderately but significantly shorter in Type 1 diabetes patients in all four CD4+ subsets. Since sequencing was performed on cDNA, cells with high TCR expression could be over-represented.

Per donor, one heparinised blood draw averaged roughly 120 mL. With V trimmed by 4 bases and J by 8 bases, 12 bases remained unmatched. The germline CDR1 and CDR2 sequences are MNHNY and SVGAGI (reference sequence). The CDR3 sequence is 15 residues long. Expressed TCRB transcripts were sequenced, since all the RNA that had been isolated was reverse transcribed. Generated by immunoSEQ multiplex PCR, the TCRdb table keeps only in-frame clones and is missing some. The sample has approximately 46,000 clones, 35% to 55% seen once. The receptor's source is a man aged 25 to 45 with type 1 diabetes. Sequencing input: stem cell memory CD4+ T cells from blood. The J gene is TRBJ1-2, the V gene TRBV6-6; 8 bases match TRBD1. Here the CDR3 reads CASSFAPDRVRGYTF. The CDR3 nucleotides read TGTGCCAGCAGTTTTGCCCCGGACAGGGTTCGAGGCTACACCTTC.